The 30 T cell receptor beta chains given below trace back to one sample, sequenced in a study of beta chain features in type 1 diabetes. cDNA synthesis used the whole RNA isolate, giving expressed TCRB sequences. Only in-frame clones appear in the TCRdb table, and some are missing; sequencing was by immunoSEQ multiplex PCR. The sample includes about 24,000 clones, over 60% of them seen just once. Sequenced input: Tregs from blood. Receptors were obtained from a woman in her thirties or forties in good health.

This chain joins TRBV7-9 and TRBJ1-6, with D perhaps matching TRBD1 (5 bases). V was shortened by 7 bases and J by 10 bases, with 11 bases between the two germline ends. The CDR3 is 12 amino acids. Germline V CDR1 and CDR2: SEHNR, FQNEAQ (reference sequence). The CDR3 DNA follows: TGTGCCAGCAATCGGGAGGGGTCACCCCTCCACTTT. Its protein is CASNREGSPLHF.

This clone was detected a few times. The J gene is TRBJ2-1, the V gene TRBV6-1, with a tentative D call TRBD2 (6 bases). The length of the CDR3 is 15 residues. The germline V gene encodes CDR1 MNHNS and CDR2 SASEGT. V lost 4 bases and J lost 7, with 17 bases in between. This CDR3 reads CASSVQGAGGNEQFF. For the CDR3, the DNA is TGTGCCAGCAGTGTGCAGGGTGCCGGGGGTAATGAGCAGTTCTTC.

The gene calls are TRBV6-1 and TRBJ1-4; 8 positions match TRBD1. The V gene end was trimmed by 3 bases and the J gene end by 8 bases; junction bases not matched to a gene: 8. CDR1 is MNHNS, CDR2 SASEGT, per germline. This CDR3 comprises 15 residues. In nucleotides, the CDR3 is TGTGCCAGCAGTGACCCGGACAGGGTCTGGGAAAAACTGTTTTTT. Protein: CASSDPDRVWEKLFF.

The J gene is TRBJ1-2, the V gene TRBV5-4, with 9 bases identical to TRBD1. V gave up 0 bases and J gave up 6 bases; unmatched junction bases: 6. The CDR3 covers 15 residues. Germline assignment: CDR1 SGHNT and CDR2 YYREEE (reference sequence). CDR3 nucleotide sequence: TGTGCCAGCAGCTTGGTAGGACAGGGGCTAAATGGCTACACCTTC. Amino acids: CASSLVGQGLNGYTF.

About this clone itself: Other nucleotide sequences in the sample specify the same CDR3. The CDR3 loop is CASSLDRAETQYF. CDR3 nucleotide sequence: TGTGCCAGCAGCCTGGACAGGGCGGAGACCCAGTACTTC. The chain joins TRBV5-4 to TRBJ2-5; TRBD1 matches at 8 bases. The CDR3 has 13 residues. V gave up 4 bases and J gave up 5 bases; unmatched junction bases: 4. Germline V CDR1 and CDR2: SGHNT, YYREEE (reference sequence).

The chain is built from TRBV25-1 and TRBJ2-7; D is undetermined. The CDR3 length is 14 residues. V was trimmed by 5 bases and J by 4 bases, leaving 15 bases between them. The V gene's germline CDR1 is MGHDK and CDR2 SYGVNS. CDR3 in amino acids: CASSPENSVYEQYF. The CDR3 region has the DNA TGTGCCAGCAGTCCTGAGAACTCTGTGTACGAGCAGTACTTC.

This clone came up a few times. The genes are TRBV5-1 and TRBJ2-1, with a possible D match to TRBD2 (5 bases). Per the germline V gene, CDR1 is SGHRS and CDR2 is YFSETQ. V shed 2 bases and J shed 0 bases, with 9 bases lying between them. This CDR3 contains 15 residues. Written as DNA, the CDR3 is TGCGCCAGCAGCTTAAGCGGCAGCTCCTACAATGAGCAGTTCTTC. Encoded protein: CASSLSGSSYNEQFF.

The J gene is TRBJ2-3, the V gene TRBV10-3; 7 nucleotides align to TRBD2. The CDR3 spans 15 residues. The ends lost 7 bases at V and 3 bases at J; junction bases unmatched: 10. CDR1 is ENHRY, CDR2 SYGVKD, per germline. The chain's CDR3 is CAINQRGGITDTQYF. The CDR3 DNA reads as TGTGCCATCAATCAGCGGGGAGGGATAACAGATACGCAGTATTTT.

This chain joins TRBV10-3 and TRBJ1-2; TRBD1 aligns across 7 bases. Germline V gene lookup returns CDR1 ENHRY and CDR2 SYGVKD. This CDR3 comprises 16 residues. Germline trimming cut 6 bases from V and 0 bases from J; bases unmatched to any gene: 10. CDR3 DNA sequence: TGTGCCATCAGCGATATAGTAGGGACAGCTAACTATGGCTACACCTTC. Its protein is CAISDIVGTANYGYTF.

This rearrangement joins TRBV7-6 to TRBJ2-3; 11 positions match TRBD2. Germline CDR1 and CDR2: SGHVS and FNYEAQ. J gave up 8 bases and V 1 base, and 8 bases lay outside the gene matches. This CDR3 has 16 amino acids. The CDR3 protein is CASSLGPRSGGGTQYF. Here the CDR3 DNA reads TGTGCCAGCAGCTTAGGCCCACGTAGCGGGGGGGGTACGCAGTATTTT.

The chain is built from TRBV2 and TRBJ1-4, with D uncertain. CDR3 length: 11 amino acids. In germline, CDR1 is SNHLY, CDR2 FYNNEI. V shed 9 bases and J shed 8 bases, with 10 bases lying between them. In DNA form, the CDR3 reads TGTGCCAGTACCCCTCGGGAAAAACTGTTTTTT. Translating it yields CASTPREKLFF.

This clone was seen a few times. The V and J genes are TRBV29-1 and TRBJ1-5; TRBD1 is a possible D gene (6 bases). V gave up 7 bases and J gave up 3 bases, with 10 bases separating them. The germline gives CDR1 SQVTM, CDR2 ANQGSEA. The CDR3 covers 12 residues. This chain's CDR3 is CSAGQYNQPQHF. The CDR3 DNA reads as TGCAGCGCAGGACAGTACAATCAGCCCCAGCATTTT. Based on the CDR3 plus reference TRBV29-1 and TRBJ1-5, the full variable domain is SAVISQKPSRDICQRGTSLTIQCQVDSQVTMMFWYRQQPGQSLTLIATANQGSEATYESGFVIDKFPISRPNLTFSTLTVSNMSPEDSSIYLCSAGQYNQPQHFGDGTRLSIL.

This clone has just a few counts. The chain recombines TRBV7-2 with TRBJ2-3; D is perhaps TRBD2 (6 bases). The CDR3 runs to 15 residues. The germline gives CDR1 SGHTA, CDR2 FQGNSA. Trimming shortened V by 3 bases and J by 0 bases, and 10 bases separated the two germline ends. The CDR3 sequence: CASSFRDLSTDTQYF. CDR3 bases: TGTGCCAGCAGCTTCCGGGACTTGAGCACAGATACGCAGTATTTT.

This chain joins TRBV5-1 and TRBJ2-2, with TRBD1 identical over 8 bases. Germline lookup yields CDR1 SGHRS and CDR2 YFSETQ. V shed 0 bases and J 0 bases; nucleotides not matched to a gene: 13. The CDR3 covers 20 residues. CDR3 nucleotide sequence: TGCGCCAGCAGCTTGGGATGGGGGACAGGAATTGTAACGAACACCGGGGAGCTGTTTTTT. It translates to CASSLGWGTGIVTNTGELFF.

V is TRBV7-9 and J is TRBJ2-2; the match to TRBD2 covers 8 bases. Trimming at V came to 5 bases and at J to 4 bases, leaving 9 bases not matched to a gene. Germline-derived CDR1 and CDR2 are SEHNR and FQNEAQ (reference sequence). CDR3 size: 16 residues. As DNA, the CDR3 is TGTGCCAGCAGCGATATTAGTAGCGGGGCCACCGGGGAGCTGTTTTTT. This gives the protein CASSDISSGATGELFF.

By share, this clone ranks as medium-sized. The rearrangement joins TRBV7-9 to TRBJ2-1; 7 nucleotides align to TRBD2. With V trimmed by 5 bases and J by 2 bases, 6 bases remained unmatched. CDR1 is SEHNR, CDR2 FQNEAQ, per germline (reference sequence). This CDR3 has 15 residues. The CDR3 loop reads CASSESGGPYNEQFF. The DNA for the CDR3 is TGTGCCAGCAGCGAGTCGGGGGGACCCTACAATGAGCAGTTCTTC.

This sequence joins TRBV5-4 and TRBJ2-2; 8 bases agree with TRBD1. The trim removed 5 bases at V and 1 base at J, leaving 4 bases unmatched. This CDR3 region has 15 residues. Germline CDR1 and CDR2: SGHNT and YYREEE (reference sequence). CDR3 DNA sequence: TGTGCCAGCAGGCGGGACAGGTTGAACACCGGGGAGCTGTTTTTT. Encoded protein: CASRRDRLNTGELFF.

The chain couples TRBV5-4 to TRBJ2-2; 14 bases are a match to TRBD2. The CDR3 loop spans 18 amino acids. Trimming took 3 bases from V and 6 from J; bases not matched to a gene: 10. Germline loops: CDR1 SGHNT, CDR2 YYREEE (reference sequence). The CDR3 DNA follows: TGTGCCAGCAGCTCCAACCCGACTAGCGGGGGGGCCTCCGGGGAGCTGTTTTTT. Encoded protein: CASSSNPTSGGASGELFF.

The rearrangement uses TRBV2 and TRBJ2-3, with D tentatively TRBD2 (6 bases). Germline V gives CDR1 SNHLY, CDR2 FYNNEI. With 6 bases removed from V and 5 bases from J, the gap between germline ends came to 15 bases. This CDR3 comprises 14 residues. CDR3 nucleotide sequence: TGTGCCAGCAGCATGGGCTGGGGGGTAGATACGCAGTATTTT. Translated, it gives CASSMGWGVDTQYF.

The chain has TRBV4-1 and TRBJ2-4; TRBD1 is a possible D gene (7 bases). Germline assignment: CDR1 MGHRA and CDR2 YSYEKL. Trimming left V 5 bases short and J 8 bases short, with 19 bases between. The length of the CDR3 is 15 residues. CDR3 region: CASSVDGGGVYIQYF. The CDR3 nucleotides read TGCGCCAGCAGCGTCGATGGAGGGGGCGTCTACATTCAGTACTTC.

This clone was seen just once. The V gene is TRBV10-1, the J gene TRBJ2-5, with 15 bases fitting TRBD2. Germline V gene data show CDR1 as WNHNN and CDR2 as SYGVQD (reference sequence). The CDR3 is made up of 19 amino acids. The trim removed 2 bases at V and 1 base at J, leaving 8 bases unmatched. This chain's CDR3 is CASSENPPGLAGGQETQYF. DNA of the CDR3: TGCGCCAGCAGTGAGAATCCCCCGGGACTAGCGGGGGGCCAAGAGACCCAGTACTTC.

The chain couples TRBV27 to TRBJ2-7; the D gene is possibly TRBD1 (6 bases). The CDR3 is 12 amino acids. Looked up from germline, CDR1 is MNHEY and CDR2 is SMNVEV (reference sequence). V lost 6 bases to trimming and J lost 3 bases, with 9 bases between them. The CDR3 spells CASSLQGYEQYF. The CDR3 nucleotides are TGTGCCAGCAGCCTACAGGGCTACGAGCAGTACTTC.

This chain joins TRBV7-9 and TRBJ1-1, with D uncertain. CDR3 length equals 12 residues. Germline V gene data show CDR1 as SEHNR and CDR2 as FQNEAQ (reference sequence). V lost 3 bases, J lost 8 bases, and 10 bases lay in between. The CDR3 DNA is TGTGCCAGCAGCTTGGCGGGCACGGAAGCTTTCTTT. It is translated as CASSLAGTEAFF.

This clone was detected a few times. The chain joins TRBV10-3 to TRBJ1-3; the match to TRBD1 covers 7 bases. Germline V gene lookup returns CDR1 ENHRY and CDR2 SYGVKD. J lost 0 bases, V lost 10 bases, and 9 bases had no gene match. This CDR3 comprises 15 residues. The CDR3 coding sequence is TGTGCCACGAAGGGGGCCTTGAGCTCTGGAAACACCATATATTTT. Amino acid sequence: CATKGALSSGNTIYF.

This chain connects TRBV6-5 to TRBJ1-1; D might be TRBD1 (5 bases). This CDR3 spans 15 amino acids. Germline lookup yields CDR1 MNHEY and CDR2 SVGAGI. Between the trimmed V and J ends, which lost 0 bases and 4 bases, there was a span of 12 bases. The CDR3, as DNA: TGTGCCAGCAGTTACTCGTCCTGGAGGGGCACTGAAGCTTTCTTT. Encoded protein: CASSYSSWRGTEAFF.

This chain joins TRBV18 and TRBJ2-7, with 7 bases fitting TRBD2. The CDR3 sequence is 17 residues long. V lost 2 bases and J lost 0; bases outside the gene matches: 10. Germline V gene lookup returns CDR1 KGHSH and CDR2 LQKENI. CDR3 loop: CASSPLPRTRSSYEQYF. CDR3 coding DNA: TGTGCCAGCTCACCATTACCTCGGACTAGGAGCTCCTACGAGCAGTACTTC.

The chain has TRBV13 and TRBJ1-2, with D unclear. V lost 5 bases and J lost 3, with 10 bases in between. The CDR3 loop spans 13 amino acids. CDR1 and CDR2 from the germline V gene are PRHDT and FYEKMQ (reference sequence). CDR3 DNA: TGTGCCAGCAGCGCCGGTTCGGACTATGGCTACACCTTC. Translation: CASSAGSDYGYTF.

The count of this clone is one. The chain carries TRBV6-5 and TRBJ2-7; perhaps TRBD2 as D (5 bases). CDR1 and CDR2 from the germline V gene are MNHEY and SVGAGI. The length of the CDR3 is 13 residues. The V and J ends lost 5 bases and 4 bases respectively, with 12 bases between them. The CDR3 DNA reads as TGTGCCAGCAGTCTAAACGGGGTTTACGAGCAGTACTTC. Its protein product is CASSLNGVYEQYF.

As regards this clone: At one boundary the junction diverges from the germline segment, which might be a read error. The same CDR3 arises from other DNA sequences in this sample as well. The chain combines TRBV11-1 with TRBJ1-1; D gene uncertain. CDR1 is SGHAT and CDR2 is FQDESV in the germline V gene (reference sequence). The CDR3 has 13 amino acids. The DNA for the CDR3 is TGTGCCAGTAGCTTATTTCCAGACACTGAAGCTTTCTTT. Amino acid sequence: CASSLFPDTEAFF.

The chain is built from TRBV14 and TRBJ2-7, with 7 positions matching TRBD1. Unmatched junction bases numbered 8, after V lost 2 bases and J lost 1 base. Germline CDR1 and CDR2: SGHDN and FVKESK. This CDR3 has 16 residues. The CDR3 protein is CASSQHPGQQSYEQYF. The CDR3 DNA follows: TGTGCCAGCAGCCAACACCCGGGACAGCAATCCTACGAGCAGTACTTC.